This T cell receptor beta chain was recorded in a study of blood T cell repertoires in COVID-19. This clone has just a few counts. V lost 3 bases, J lost 7 bases, and 10 bases lay in between. The CDR3 is 13 residues long. In the original processing: Amplification from reference gene primers served as the basis for estimated nucleated cell counts. Generated by immunoSEQ multiplex PCR, the TCRdb table keeps only in-frame clones and is missing some. The V and J calls and clone size were taken over from that table, and D and trimming were inferred from the DNA. The sample carries 180,000 or so clones, 75% to 85% recorded once.

The receptor comes from a woman in her thirties or forties with COVID-19, enrolled during active disease. The sequencing sample was made of peripheral blood. The rearrangement joins TRBV12-3 or TRBV12-4 to TRBJ2-1; D is perhaps TRBD2 (5 bases). The CDR3 protein is CASSFPRGNEQFF. CDR3 coding DNA: TGTGCCAGCAGTTTTCCCCGAGGGAATGAGCAGTTCTTC.